One and the same sample provided the 7 T cell receptor beta chains below, sequenced in a study of blood T cells in healthy people across ages. A second 7 to 11 cycle PCR used barcoded and J-beta primers. TCRdb re-called the 5' RACE reads through MiXCR, storing one row per CDR3 protein. The sample yields 980,000 or so distinct CDR3 sequences, roughly 50% seen once. Sequencing input: blood. All receptors derive from a man aged 25 to 40 in good health.

The genes are TRBV28 and TRBJ1-2, with D unclear. V was clipped by 5 bases and J by 2 bases, with 9 bases between them. Looked up from germline, CDR1 is MDHEN and CDR2 is SYDVKM. CDR3 length: 13 residues. CDR3 sequence: CASSPPENYGYTF. CDR3 bases: TGTGCCAGCAGTCCTCCGGAGAACTATGGCTACACCTTC.

This clonotype was counted between two and nine times. This chain uses TRBV9 with TRBJ1-4, with 7 bases lining up with TRBD1. The CDR3 totals 15 residues. Germline V CDR1 and CDR2: SGDLS, YYNGEE. After removal of 0 bases from V and 5 bases from J, the junction contained 4 bases not matched to a gene. CDR3 residues: CASSVGDSLNEKLFF. As DNA, the CDR3 is TGTGCCAGCAGCGTAGGGGACAGTTTGAATGAAAAACTGTTTTTT.

The DNA for the CDR3 is TGCAGCGTTGAAGATCTGTCGGGGGTCACCGGGGAGCTGTTTTTT. Translated: CSVEDLSGVTGELFF. This sequence joins TRBV29-1 and TRBJ2-2, with D possibly matching TRBD2 (6 bases). The V and J ends lost 0 bases and 4 bases respectively, with 12 bases between them. Germline-derived CDR1 and CDR2 are SQVTM and ANQGSEA. The CDR3 spans 15 residues.

This clonotype was recorded many times. The chain joins TRBV9 to TRBJ2-5; TRBD2 matches at 9 bases. The CDR3 contains 16 residues. With V trimmed by 6 bases and J by 3 bases, 12 bases remained unmatched. Germline CDR1 reads SGDLS; CDR2 reads YYNGEE. The DNA for the CDR3 is TGTGCCAGCACCCTAGGGCCTAGCGGGGTGGAAGAGACCCAGTACTTC. It specifies CASTLGPSGVEETQYF.

The table lists this clonotype with a few counts. V and J are TRBV27 and TRBJ2-1; D is ambiguous. Germline V gene data show CDR1 as MNHEY and CDR2 as SMNVEV (reference sequence). Trimming pared 5 bases from V and 8 bases from J, leaving 10 bases between. The CDR3 runs 12 residues. The CDR3 DNA follows: TGTGCCAGCAGTCCAACAAGTCATGAGCAGTTCTTC. As protein: CASSPTSHEQFF.

This clonotype has a handful of counts. The chain has TRBV20-1 and TRBJ2-6; D tentatively fits TRBD1 or TRBD2 (5 bases each). The CDR3 runs to 17 residues. The V and J ends lost 0 bases and 3 bases respectively, with 15 bases between them. The V gene's germline CDR1 is DFQATT and CDR2 SNEGSKA (reference sequence). DNA for the CDR3: TGCAGTGCTAGAGATGGATACGGGGCGCGTGGGGCCAACGTCCTGACTTTC. Protein sequence: CSARDGYGARGANVLTF.

This clonotype appeared a single time. The chain couples TRBV5-1 to TRBJ2-1; the match to TRBD2 covers 8 bases. The CDR3 has 15 amino acids. CDR1 and CDR2 (germline): SGHRS, YFSETQ. V dropped 3 bases and J dropped 7; count of bases not matched to a gene: 9. The CDR3 is CASSWNAGGDNEQFF. In DNA form, the CDR3 reads TGCGCCAGCAGCTGGAATGCGGGGGGCGATAATGAGCAGTTCTTC.